Following are 13 T cell receptor beta chains from one sample sequenced in a study of blood T cells in healthy people across ages. With a J-beta primer mix and a sample-barcoded 5' primer, a second PCR ran about 7 to 11 cycles. MiXCR was run by TCRdb on the 5' RACE reads, yielding one entry per CDR3 protein. The sample has nearly 1 million distinct CDR3 sequences, just over 50% seen once. Specimen: blood. The receptors come from a woman aged 60 to 75 in good health.

The chain is built from TRBV27 and TRBJ1-5; D is undetermined. CDR1 is MNHEY, CDR2 SMNVEV, per germline (reference sequence). The CDR3 consists of 14 residues. V was shortened by 6 bases and J by 0 bases, with 9 bases between the two germline ends. CDR3 in DNA: TGTGCCAGCAGCGCAGACCCTAGCAATCAGCCCCAGCATTTT. This codes for CASSADPSNQPQHF.

This chain uses TRBV30 with TRBJ1-1; maybe TRBD1 (6 bases). The CDR3 length is 13 residues. The V end was cut by 5 bases, the J end by 5 bases, with 15 bases between. CDR1 is GTSNPN, CDR2 SVGIG, per germline (reference sequence). DNA of the CDR3: TGTGCCTGGGATACTACAGGGACGACTGAAGCTTTCTTT. Translated, it gives CAWDTTGTTEAFF.

This chain links TRBV2 with TRBJ2-5; 7 positions match TRBD1. Germline CDR1 reads SNHLY; CDR2 reads FYNNEI. The CDR3 sequence is 14 residues long. V gave up 7 bases and J gave up 2 bases; unmatched junction bases: 7. The chain's CDR3 is CASTRSRGQETQYF. The CDR3 DNA reads TGTGCCAGCACAAGGTCCAGGGGGCAAGAGACCCAGTACTTC. Looking up the rest from reference TRBV2 and TRBJ2-5 gives the full variable domain: EPEVTQTPSHQVTQMGQEVILRCVPISNHLYFYWYRQILGQKVEFLVSFYNNEISEKSEIFDDQFSVERPDGSNFTLKIRSTKLEDSAMYFCASTRSRGQETQYFGPGTRLLVL.

The chain carries TRBV28 and TRBJ1-6; D might be TRBD1 (5 bases). CDR1 and CDR2 (germline): MDHEN, SYDVKM. Deletions cut 6 bases from V and 9 bases from J, with 18 bases between. This CDR3 has 15 amino acids. This CDR3 is CASRVSGTGTSPLHF. DNA for the CDR3: TGTGCCAGCAGGGTGAGTGGTACAGGTACTTCACCCCTCCACTTT. Together with reference TRBV28 and TRBJ1-6, the CDR3 gives the full variable domain: DVKVTQSSRYLVKRTGEKVFLECVQDMDHENMFWYRQDPGLGLRLIYFSYDVKMKEKGDIPEGYSVSREKKERFSLILESASTNQTSMYLCASRVSGTGTSPLHFGNGTRLTVT.

This clonotype showed up just a few times. The gene calls are TRBV29-1 and TRBJ2-1, with 8 bases that match TRBD2. Germline trimming cut 7 bases from V and 7 bases from J; bases unmatched to any gene: 9. The germline gives CDR1 SQVTM, CDR2 ANQGSEA. The CDR3 spans 13 residues. DNA for the CDR3: TGCAGCGCCACGGGCGGGAGGAGAAATGAGCAGTTCTTC. Its protein product is CSATGGRRNEQFF.

J is TRBJ2-7 and V is TRBV7-6; TRBD1 is a possible D gene (6 bases). This CDR3 is built from 13 residues. The germline gives CDR1 SGHVS, CDR2 FNYEAQ. Trimming stripped 5 bases from V and 3 bases from J, with 11 bases between. This CDR3 is CASSRDNLYEQYF. In nucleotides, the CDR3 is TGTGCCAGCAGCCGGGACAACCTCTACGAGCAGTACTTC. Full variable domain (outside the CDR3, taken from reference TRBV7-6 and TRBJ2-7): GAGVSQSPRYKVTKRGQDVALRCDPISGHVSLYWYRQALGQGPEFLTYFNYEAQQDKSGLPNDRFSAERPEGSISTLTIQRTEQRDSAMYRCASSRDNLYEQYFGPGTRLTVT.

This chain uses TRBV20-1 with TRBJ2-7, with 7 bases fitting TRBD1. CDR3 length: 14 amino acids. Losses at the gene ends were 1 base for V and 1 base for J; bases not matched to a gene: 4. The germline CDR1 and CDR2 sequences are DFQATT and SNEGSKA (reference sequence). CDR3 coding DNA: TGCAGTGCTAGAGCCCCCAGGGGGTCCTACGAGCAGTACTTC. Protein: CSARAPRGSYEQYF.

This chain uses TRBV5-1 with TRBJ2-3, with 8 bases fitting TRBD2. The junction had 8 bases not matched to a gene; V was cut back by 0 bases and J by 2 bases. Germline CDR1 is SGHRS and CDR2 is YFSETQ. This CDR3 comprises 17 residues. CDR3 loop: CASSLVPTSGDTDTQYF. The CDR3 DNA is TGCGCCAGCAGCTTGGTGCCAACTAGCGGCGACACAGATACGCAGTATTTT.

This clonotype was counted between two and nine times. The gene calls are TRBV4-1 and TRBJ1-2; the D is unclear. There are 13 residues in the CDR3. The germline CDR1 and CDR2 sequences are MGHRA and YSYEKL. The V end lost 4 bases, the J end lost 2 bases, and 8 bases lay between the germline ends. This CDR3 is CASSLIGNYGYTF. CDR3 DNA: TGCGCCAGCAGCCTCATTGGGAACTATGGCTACACCTTC.

This clonotype appeared once. The chain uses TRBV6-5 and TRBJ2-1; 8 bases line up with TRBD2. Near its end, the DNA agrees better with TRBJ2-7, so the J call may be wrong. The CDR3 is 17 residues long. Germline V gene sequence: CDR1 MNHEY, CDR2 SVGAGI. CDR3 bases: TGTGCCAGCAGTTACTCCCTAGCGGGCGGCCCCTACAATGAGCAGTACTTC. Its translation is CASSYSLAGGPYNEQYF.

This clonotype was counted between two and nine times. The chain joins TRBV9 to TRBJ2-1, with TRBD2 identical over 9 bases. Germline V gene lookup returns CDR1 SGDLS and CDR2 YYNGEE. After removal of 3 bases from V and 8 bases from J, the junction contained 9 bases not matched to a gene. CDR3 length equals 15 residues. The CDR3 is CASSAQVAGADEQFF. The CDR3 coding sequence is TGTGCCAGCAGCGCGCAAGTAGCGGGAGCCGATGAGCAGTTCTTC.

The J gene is TRBJ2-1, the V gene TRBV20-1; 7 bases align to TRBD2. V trimming: 3 bases; J trimming: 8 bases; junction bases outside the gene matches: 10. The CDR3 runs 14 residues. CDR1 is DFQATT and CDR2 is SNEGSKA in the germline V gene (reference sequence). This CDR3 reads CSASGGSGDDEQFF. DNA for the CDR3: TGCAGTGCTAGCGGCGGGAGCGGGGACGATGAGCAGTTCTTC.

The chain carries TRBV29-1 and TRBJ1-2, with 9 bases lining up with TRBD1. V dropped 7 bases and J dropped 7; count of bases not matched to a gene: 10. This CDR3 is built from 13 residues. Germline CDR1 and CDR2: SQVTM and ANQGSEA. CDR3 amino acids: CSGARTGESGYTF. The CDR3 coding sequence is TGCAGCGGTGCCCGGACAGGGGAGAGTGGCTACACCTTC.